The 22 T cell receptor beta chains given below trace back to one sample, sequenced in a study of blood T cell repertoires in COVID-19. Assay: immunoSEQ multiplex PCR; the TCRdb copy retains only in-frame clones and omits some. The table lists roughly 20,000 clones, under 95% of them singletons. The source material was peripheral blood. These receptors originate from a human donor in a cohort sampled during active COVID-19.

This clone has only one observation. This sequence joins TRBV5-4 and TRBJ1-1; D uncertain. Trimming shortened V by 0 bases and J by 0 bases, and 9 bases separated the two germline ends. The CDR3 length is 15 residues. The germline gives CDR1 SGHNT, CDR2 YYREEE (reference sequence). The CDR3 region has the DNA TGTGCCAGCAGCTTGGGGTTTAGTATGAACACTGAAGCTTTCTTT. Translating gives CASSLGFSMNTEAFF. Using reference TRBV5-4 and TRBJ1-1 for the parts outside the CDR3, the full variable domain is ETGVTQSPTHLIKTRGQQVTLRCSSQSGHNTVSWYQQALGQGPQFIFQYYREEENGRGNFPPRFSGLQFPNYSSELNVNALELDDSALYLCASSLGFSMNTEAFFGQGTRLTVV.

The chain links TRBV5-1 to TRBJ1-2; D gene uncertain. This CDR3 comprises 15 residues. The V and J ends lost 4 bases and 6 bases respectively, with 19 bases between them. CDR1 is SGHRS and CDR2 is YFSETQ in the germline V gene. CDR3 nucleotides: TGCGCCAGCAGCAGCGAGGGTTTTGTGGTAGATGGCTACACCTTC. This translates into CASSSEGFVVDGYTF.

The CDR3 coding sequence is TGTGCCATCAGTGAGTCGAAGCCAGGACTAGTTGCTTTTAACGAGCAGTACTTC. This translates into CAISESKPGLVAFNEQYF. The rearrangement links TRBV10-3 to TRBJ2-7, with 7 bases matching TRBD2. There are 18 residues in the CDR3. Unmatched junction bases numbered 16, after V lost 0 bases and J lost 5 bases. CDR1 is ENHRY, CDR2 SYGVKD, per germline.

This chain joins TRBV2 and TRBJ2-5; TRBD2 might be the D (6 bases). Germline V gene sequence: CDR1 SNHLY, CDR2 FYNNEI. V dropped 6 bases and J dropped 6 bases, with 20 bases sitting between them. The length of the CDR3 is 15 residues. In nucleotides, the CDR3 is TGTGCCAGCAGGGCTAATGGACTACAAGACCAGACCCAGTACTTC. Amino acid sequence: CASRANGLQDQTQYF.

The table lists this clone with a count of one. The chain recombines TRBV11-2 with TRBJ2-7; D might be TRBD1 (5 bases). Trimming cost V 3 bases and J 5 bases, with 8 bases left between them. CDR3 length: 12 amino acids. Germline V CDR1 and CDR2: SGHAT, FQNNGV. The CDR3 bases are TGTGCCAGCAGCTTCCGACAGAACGAGCAGTACTTC. Translation: CASSFRQNEQYF.

The gene calls are TRBV6-5 and TRBJ2-7, with TRBD1 matching over 11 bases. CDR1 and CDR2 from the germline V gene are MNHEY and SVGAGI. CDR3 length: 13 residues. Unmatched junction bases numbered 3, after V lost 7 bases and J lost 4 bases. The chain's CDR3 is CASTGTGGYEQYF. CDR3 in DNA: TGTGCCAGCACTGGGACAGGGGGGTACGAGCAGTACTTC.

The V call is TRBV18, the J call TRBJ1-5; 7 positions agree with TRBD1. The V gene end was trimmed by 4 bases and the J gene end by 6 bases; junction bases not matched to a gene: 9. In germline, CDR1 is KGHSH, CDR2 LQKENI. The CDR3 contains 15 residues. The CDR3, as DNA: TGTGCCAGCTCACGCGAGGGGGCGGCGGGTCAGCCCCAGCATTTT. It codes for CASSREGAAGQPQHF.

This clone was detected only once. This sequence joins TRBV20-1 and TRBJ2-7; TRBD1 agrees at 12 bases. Per germline, CDR1 DFQATT and CDR2 SNEGSKA (reference sequence). The CDR3 length is 13 residues. Losses at the gene ends were 3 bases for V and 12 bases for J; bases not matched to a gene: 9. The CDR3 bases are TGCAGTGCTAGTGGCGGGACAGGGGGCTTTGGGTACTTC. Amino acid sequence: CSASGGTGGFGYF.

The chain couples TRBV29-1 to TRBJ2-5; TRBD2 agrees at 10 bases. V gave up 2 bases and J gave up 5 bases; unmatched junction bases: 11. CDR3 length equals 16 residues. The germline V gene has CDR1 SQVTM and CDR2 ANQGSEA. In DNA form, the CDR3 reads TGCAGCGTTGAAAGGGGGGCTAGCGGGAGTTGGGAGACCCAGTACTTC. It specifies CSVERGASGSWETQYF.

This rearrangement joins TRBV9 to TRBJ2-1; TRBD2 matches at 8 bases. The J segment lost 0 bases and the V segment lost 1 base, leaving 3 bases of the junction unmatched. CDR3 length equals 16 residues. CDR1 SGDLS and CDR2 YYNGEE come from the germline V gene. The CDR3 loop is CASSVRGTSSYNEQFF. The CDR3 DNA is TGTGCCAGCAGCGTAAGGGGGACTAGCTCCTACAATGAGCAGTTCTTC.

The V and J genes are TRBV7-9 and TRBJ2-7; 13 bases are shared with TRBD2. V lost 4 bases and J lost 3; bases outside the gene matches: 12. This CDR3 region has 18 residues. Germline values: CDR1 SEHNR, CDR2 FQNEAQ (reference sequence). Written as DNA, the CDR3 is TGTGCCAGCAGCTCCCAAACCAACGGACTAGCGGGAGTCTACGAGCAGTACTTC. As protein: CASSSQTNGLAGVYEQYF.

V usage is TRBV10-1 and J usage is TRBJ1-1; D gene ambiguous. This CDR3 contains 13 residues. The V and J ends lost 6 bases and 3 bases respectively, with 11 bases between them. Germline V gene sequence: CDR1 WNHNN, CDR2 SYGVQD (reference sequence). The CDR3, as DNA: TGCGCCAGCAGAGAGAGCGGCGACACTGAAGCTTTCTTT. Amino acid sequence: CASRESGDTEAFF.

This clone was found a few times. The genes are TRBV5-1 and TRBJ2-7; 8 nucleotides line up with TRBD1. Trimming removed 4 bases from V and 6 bases from J; junction bases left unmatched: 24. The CDR3 covers 19 residues. Germline CDR1 SGHRS, CDR2 YFSETQ. The chain's CDR3 is CASSLQGAGGPIPSREQYF. For the CDR3, the DNA is TGCGCCAGCAGCCTCCAGGGGGCAGGCGGGCCGATACCGTCTCGCGAGCAGTACTTC. Based on the CDR3 plus reference TRBV5-1 and TRBJ2-7, the full variable domain is KAGVTQTPRYLIKTRGQQVTLSCSPISGHRSVSWYQQTPGQGLQFLFEYFSETQRNKGNFPGRFSGRQFSNSRSEMNVSTLELGDSALYLCASSLQGAGGPIPSREQYFGPGTRLTVT.

In this sample, this clone turned up a few times. The gene calls are TRBV9 and TRBJ1-6, with no clear D. There are 13 residues in the CDR3. CDR1 and CDR2 (germline): SGDLS, YYNGEE. Trimming took off 2 bases at V and 8 bases at J, with 8 bases between the two ends. The CDR3 DNA follows: TGTGCCAGCAGCGTGTCGGAGGATTCACCCCTCCACTTT. It translates to CASSVSEDSPLHF.

The CDR3 DNA sequence: TGTGCCAGCAGCCCCCGACAGGCAACTGGAAACACCATATATTTT. Its protein product is CASSPRQATGNTIYF. The V call is TRBV9, the J call TRBJ1-3; D may be TRBD1 (6 bases). Germline assignment: CDR1 SGDLS and CDR2 YYNGEE. Trimming cost V 4 bases and J 2 bases, with 13 bases left between them. The CDR3 is 15 residues long. Full variable domain (outside the CDR3, taken from reference TRBV9 and TRBJ1-3): DSGVTQTPKHLITATGQRVTLRCSPRSGDLSVYWYQQSLDQGLQFLIQYYNGEERAKGNILERFSAQQFPDLHSELNLSSLELGDSALYFCASSPRQATGNTIYFGEGSWLTVV.

This chain links TRBV11-2 with TRBJ2-7; TRBD1 matches 11 bases. Germline V CDR1 and CDR2: SGHAT, FQNNGV. This CDR3 is built from 17 residues. Trimming at V came to 4 bases and at J to 3 bases, leaving 11 bases not matched to a gene. Here the CDR3 DNA reads TGTGCCAGCAGCTCCTCCGGGACAGGGGGGTTTGTCTACGAGCAGTACTTC. Translation: CASSSSGTGGFVYEQYF.

This clone was detected only a few times. The chain combines TRBV4-2 with TRBJ2-7; D might be TRBD2 (5 bases). CDR3 length: 18 amino acids. Trimming removed 0 bases from V and 2 bases from J, with 20 bases in between. The germline gives CDR1 LGHNA, CDR2 YNFKEQ. The CDR3 DNA reads as TGTGCCAGCAGCCAAGATCTTTTTAATCTCGGAGGAGCCTACGAGCAGTACTTC. Amino acid sequence: CASSQDLFNLGGAYEQYF.

The V call is TRBV10-3, the J call TRBJ2-2; D might be TRBD2 (6 bases). V gave up 9 bases and J gave up 2 bases, with 7 bases separating them. The CDR3 covers 12 residues. Germline CDR1 ENHRY, CDR2 SYGVKD. The CDR3 here is CAMGLNTGELFF. The CDR3 region has the DNA TGTGCCATGGGACTTAACACCGGGGAGCTGTTTTTT.

This clone was detected once. This sequence joins TRBV27 and TRBJ2-1; 8 bases agree with TRBD1. J was trimmed by 3 bases and V by 2 bases; bases with no gene match: 9. This CDR3 has 17 residues. Germline V gene lookup returns CDR1 MNHEY and CDR2 SMNVEV (reference sequence). The CDR3 sequence is CASSLEFDRGVYNEQFF. In DNA, the CDR3 is TGTGCCAGCAGTTTAGAGTTTGACAGGGGAGTCTACAATGAGCAGTTCTTC.

Only one count was recorded for this clone. This chain joins TRBV6-5 and TRBJ1-5; D ambiguous. Trimming stripped 0 bases from V and 4 bases from J, with 13 bases between. Per germline, CDR1 MNHEY and CDR2 SVGAGI. The CDR3 is 16 residues long. The CDR3 protein is CASSYSSQTVNQPQHF. In nucleotides, the CDR3 is TGTGCCAGCAGTTACTCTAGTCAGACTGTAAATCAGCCCCAGCATTTT.

The chain recombines TRBV7-2 with TRBJ2-5; D may be TRBD2 (6 bases). CDR1 SGHTA and CDR2 FQGNSA come from the germline V gene. The CDR3 consists of 14 residues. V shed 4 bases and J shed 3 bases, with 12 bases lying between them. CDR3 in amino acids: CASSSLGRKETQYF. CDR3 nucleotide sequence: TGTGCCAGCAGCTCGCTGGGGAGGAAAGAGACCCAGTACTTC.

This rearrangement joins TRBV7-8 to TRBJ2-2, with 7 positions matching TRBD1. The CDR3 is 15 residues long. Per germline, CDR1 SGHVS and CDR2 FQNEAQ. V lost 5 bases, J lost 6 bases, and 9 bases stayed unmatched. CDR3 amino acids: CASSQPSGGAGELFF. The CDR3 DNA reads as TGTGCCAGCAGCCAGCCATCAGGGGGAGCCGGGGAGCTGTTTTTT.